This T cell receptor beta chain was profiled in a study of patients and donors after allogeneic stem cell transplantation. This CDR3 comprises 16 residues. The germline V and J ends were trimmed by 5 bases and 7 bases, with 21 bases remaining between them. TCRdb itself ran the RT-PCR reads through MiXCR, one entry per CDR3 protein. The repertoire consists of some 230,000 distinct CDR3 sequences, with approximately 14% occurring once and the leading ten covering around 10%. The specimen sequenced was blood, either unsorted or a sorted T cell fraction (not recorded which). The source of this sequence is a human donor who was either an allogeneic HSCT recipient or a stem cell or donor lymphocyte infusion donor (not recorded which). It is not recorded whose cells these are; they may come from a transplant donor. The chain uses TRBV12-3 or TRBV12-4 and TRBJ2-1; no clear D gene. CDR3 sequence (DNA): TGTGCCAGCAGTCCATATCAGGCGGTACGTGGGAATGAGCAGTTCTTC. Protein sequence: CASSPYQAVRGNEQFF.